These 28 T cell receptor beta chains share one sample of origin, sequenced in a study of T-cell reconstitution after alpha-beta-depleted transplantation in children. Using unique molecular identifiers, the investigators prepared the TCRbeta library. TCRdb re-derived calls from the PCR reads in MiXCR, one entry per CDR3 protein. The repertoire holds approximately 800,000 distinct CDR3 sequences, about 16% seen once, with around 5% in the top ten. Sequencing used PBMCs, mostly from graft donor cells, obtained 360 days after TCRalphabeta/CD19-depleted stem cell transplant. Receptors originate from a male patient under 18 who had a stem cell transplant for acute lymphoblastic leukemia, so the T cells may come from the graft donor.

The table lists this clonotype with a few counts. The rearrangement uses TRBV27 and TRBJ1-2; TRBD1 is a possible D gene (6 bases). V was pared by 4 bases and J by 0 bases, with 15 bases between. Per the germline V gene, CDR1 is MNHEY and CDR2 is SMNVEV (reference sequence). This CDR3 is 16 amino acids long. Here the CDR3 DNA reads TGTGCCAGCAGTTCCTCTACTCGACAGGCTAACTATGGCTACACCTTC. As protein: CASSSSTRQANYGYTF.

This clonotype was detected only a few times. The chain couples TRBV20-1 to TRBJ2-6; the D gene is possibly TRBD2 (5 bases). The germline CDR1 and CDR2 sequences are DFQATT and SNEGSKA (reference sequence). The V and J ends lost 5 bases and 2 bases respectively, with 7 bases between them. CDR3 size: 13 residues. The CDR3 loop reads CSAPRAGANVLTF. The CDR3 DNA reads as TGCAGTGCTCCGCGGGCTGGGGCCAACGTCCTGACTTTC.

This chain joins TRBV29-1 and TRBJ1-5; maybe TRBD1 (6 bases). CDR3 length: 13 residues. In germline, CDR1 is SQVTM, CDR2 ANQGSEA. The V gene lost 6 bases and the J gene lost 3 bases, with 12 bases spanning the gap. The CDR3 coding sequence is TGCAGCGTCGTAGGGGGGTTCAATCAGCCCCAGCATTTT. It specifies CSVVGGFNQPQHF. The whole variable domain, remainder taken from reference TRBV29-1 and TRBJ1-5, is SAVISQKPSRDICQRGTSLTIQCQVDSQVTMMFWYRQQPGQSLTLIATANQGSEATYESGFVIDKFPISRPNLTFSTLTVSNMSPEDSSIYLCSVVGGFNQPQHFGDGTRLSIL.

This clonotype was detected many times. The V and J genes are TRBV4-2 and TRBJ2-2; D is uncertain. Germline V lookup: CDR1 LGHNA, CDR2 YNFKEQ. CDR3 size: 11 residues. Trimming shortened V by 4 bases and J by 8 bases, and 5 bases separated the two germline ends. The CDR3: CASSPSGELFF. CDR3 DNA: TGTGCCAGCAGCCCCTCGGGGGAGCTGTTTTTT.

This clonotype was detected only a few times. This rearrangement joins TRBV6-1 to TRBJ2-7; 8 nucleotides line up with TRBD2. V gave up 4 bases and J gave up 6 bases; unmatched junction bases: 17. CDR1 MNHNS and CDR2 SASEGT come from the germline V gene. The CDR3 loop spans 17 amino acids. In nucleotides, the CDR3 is TGTGCCAGCAGTGCCCCCAGACTTGGCGGGAGGAAGGGCGAGCAGTACTTC. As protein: CASSAPRLGGRKGEQYF.

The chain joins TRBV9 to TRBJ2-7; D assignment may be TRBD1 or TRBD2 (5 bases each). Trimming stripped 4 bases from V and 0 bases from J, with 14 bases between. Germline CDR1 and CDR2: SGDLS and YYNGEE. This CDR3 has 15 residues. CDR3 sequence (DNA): TGTGCCAGCAGCAGGGACGTTAGGAGCTCCTACGAGCAGTACTTC. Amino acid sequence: CASSRDVRSSYEQYF.

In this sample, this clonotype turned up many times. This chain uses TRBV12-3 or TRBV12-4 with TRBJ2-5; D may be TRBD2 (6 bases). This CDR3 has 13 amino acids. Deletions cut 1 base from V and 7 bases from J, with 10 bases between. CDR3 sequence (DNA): TGTGCCAGCAGTTTAGTGGAGGGCCTGACCCAGTACTTC. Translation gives CASSLVEGLTQYF.

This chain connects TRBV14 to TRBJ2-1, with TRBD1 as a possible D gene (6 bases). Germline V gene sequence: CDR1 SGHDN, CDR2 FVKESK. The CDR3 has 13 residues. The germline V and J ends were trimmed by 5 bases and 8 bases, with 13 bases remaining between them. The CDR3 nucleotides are TGTGCCAGCAGCGGGGGCATTCACTATGAGCAGTTCTTC. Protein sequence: CASSGGIHYEQFF. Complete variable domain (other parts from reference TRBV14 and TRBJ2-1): EAGVTQFPSHSVIEKGQTVTLRCDPISGHDNLYWYRRVMGKEIKFLLHFVKESKQDESGMPNNRFLAERTGGTYSTLKVQPAELEDSGVYFCASSGGIHYEQFFGPGTRLTVL.

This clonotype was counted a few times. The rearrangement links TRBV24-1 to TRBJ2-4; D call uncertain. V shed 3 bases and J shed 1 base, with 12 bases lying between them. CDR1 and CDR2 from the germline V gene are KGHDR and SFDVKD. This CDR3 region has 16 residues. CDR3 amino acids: CATSDERLEAKNIQYF. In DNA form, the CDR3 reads TGTGCCACCAGTGATGAACGCCTAGAGGCCAAAAACATTCAGTACTTC.

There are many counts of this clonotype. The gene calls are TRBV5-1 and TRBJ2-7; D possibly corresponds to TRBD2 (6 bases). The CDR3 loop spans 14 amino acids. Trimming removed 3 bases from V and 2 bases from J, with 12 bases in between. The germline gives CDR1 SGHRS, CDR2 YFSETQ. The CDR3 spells CASSWGGATYEQYF. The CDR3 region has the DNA TGCGCCAGCAGCTGGGGCGGGGCAACCTACGAGCAGTACTTC. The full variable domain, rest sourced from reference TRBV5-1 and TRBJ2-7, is KAGVTQTPRYLIKTRGQQVTLSCSPISGHRSVSWYQQTPGQGLQFLFEYFSETQRNKGNFPGRFSGRQFSNSRSEMNVSTLELGDSALYLCASSWGGATYEQYFGPGTRLTVT.

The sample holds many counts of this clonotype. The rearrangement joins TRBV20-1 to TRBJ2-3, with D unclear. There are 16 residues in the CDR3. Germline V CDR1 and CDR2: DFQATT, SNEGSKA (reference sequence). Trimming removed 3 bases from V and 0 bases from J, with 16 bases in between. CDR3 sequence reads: CSASLTNSASTDTQYF. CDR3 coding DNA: TGCAGTGCTAGTTTAACTAACAGTGCTAGCACAGATACGCAGTATTTT.

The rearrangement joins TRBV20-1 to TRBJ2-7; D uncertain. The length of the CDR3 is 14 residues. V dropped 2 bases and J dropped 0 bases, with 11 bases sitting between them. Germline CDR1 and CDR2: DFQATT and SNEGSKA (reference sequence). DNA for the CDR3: TGCAGTGCTAGACTTCGCCTTTCCTCCTACGAGCAGTACTTC. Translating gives CSARLRLSSYEQYF.

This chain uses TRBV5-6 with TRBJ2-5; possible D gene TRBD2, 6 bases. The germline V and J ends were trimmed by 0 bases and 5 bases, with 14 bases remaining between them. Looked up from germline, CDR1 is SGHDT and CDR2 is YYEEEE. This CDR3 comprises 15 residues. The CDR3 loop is CASSLEWRVKETQYF. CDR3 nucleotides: TGTGCCAGCAGCTTGGAATGGAGGGTGAAGGAGACCCAGTACTTC.

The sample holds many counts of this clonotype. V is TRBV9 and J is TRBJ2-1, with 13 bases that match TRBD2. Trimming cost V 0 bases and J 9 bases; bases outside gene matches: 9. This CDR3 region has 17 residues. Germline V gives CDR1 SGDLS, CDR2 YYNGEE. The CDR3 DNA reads TGTGCCAGCAGCGTAGAAATGGGACTAGCGGGAAACGGTGAGCAGTTCTTC. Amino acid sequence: CASSVEMGLAGNGEQFF.

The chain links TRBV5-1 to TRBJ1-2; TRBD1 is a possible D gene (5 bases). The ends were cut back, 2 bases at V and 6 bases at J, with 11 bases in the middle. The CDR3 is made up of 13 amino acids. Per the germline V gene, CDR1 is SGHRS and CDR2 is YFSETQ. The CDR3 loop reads CASSLQAGDGYTF. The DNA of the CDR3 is TGCGCCAGCAGCTTACAGGCTGGGGATGGCTACACCTTC.

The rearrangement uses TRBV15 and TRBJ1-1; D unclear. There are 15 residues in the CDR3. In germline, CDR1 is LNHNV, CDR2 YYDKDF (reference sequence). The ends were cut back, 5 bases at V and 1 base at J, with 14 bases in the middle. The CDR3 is CATSGSRQKNTEAFF. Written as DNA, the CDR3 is TGTGCCACCAGCGGCTCACGGCAGAAGAACACTGAAGCTTTCTTT.

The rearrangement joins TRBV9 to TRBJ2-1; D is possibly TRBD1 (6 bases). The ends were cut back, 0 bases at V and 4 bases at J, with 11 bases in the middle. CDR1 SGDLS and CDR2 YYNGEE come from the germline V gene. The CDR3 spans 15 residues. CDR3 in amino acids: CASSVVGGSYNEQFF. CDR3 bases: TGTGCCAGCAGCGTAGTAGGGGGATCATACAATGAGCAGTTCTTC.

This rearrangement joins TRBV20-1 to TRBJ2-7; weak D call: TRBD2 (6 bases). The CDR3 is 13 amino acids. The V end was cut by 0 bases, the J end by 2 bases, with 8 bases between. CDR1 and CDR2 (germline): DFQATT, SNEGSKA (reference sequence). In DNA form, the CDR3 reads TGCAGTGCTAGAGAAGGCGGGGCCTACGAGCAGTACTTC. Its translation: CSAREGGAYEQYF.

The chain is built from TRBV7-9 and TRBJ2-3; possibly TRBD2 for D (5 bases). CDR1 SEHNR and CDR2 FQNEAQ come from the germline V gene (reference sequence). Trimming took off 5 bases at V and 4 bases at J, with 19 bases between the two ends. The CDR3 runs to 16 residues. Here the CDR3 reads CASSPQFGKHADTQYF. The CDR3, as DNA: TGTGCCAGCAGCCCCCAATTCGGGAAGCACGCAGATACGCAGTATTTT.

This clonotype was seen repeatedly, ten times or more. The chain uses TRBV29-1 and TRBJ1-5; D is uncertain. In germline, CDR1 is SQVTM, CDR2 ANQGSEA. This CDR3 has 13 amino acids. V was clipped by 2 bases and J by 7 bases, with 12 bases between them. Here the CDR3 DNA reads TGCAGCGTTGAATCTGGGGTTGGACAGCCCCAGCATTTT. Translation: CSVESGVGQPQHF.

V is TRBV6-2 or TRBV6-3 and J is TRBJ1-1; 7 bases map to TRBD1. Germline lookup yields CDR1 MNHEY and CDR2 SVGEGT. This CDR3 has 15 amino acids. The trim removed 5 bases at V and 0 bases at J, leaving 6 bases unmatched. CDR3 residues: CASSATRGVNTEAFF. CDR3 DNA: TGTGCCAGCAGTGCCACCAGGGGGGTGAACACTGAAGCTTTCTTT.

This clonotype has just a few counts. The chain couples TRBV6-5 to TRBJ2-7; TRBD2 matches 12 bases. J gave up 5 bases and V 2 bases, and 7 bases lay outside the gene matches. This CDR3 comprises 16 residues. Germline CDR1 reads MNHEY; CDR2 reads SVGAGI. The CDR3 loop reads CASSYDVLAGGNEQYF. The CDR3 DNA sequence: TGTGCCAGCAGTTACGACGTGCTAGCGGGAGGGAACGAGCAGTACTTC.

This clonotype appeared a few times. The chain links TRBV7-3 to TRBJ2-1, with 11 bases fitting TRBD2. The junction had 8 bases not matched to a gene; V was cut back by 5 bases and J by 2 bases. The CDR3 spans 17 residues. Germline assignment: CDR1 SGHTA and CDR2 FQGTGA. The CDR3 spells CASSRSGRANPYNEQFF. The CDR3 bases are TGTGCCAGCAGCCGTAGCGGGAGGGCCAATCCCTACAATGAGCAGTTCTTC.

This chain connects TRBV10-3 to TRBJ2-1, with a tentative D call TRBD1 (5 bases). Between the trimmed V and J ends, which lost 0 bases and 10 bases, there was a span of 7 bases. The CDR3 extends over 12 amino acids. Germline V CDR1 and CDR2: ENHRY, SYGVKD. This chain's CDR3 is CAISESRTEQFF. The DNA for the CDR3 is TGTGCCATCAGTGAGTCACGGACAGAGCAGTTCTTC.

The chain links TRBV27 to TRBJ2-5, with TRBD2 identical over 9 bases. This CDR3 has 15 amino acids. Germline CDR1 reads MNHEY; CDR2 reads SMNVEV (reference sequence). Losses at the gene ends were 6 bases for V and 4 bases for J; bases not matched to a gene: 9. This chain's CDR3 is CASSAPGLATETQYF. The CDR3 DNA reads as TGTGCCAGCAGCGCTCCGGGACTAGCCACAGAGACCCAGTACTTC.

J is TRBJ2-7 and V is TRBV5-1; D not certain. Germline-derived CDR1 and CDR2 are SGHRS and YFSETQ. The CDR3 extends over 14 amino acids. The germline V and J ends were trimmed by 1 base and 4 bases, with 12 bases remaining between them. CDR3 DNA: TGCGCCAGCAGCTTGCTTAGCAGTCAATACGAGCAGTACTTC. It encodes CASSLLSSQYEQYF.

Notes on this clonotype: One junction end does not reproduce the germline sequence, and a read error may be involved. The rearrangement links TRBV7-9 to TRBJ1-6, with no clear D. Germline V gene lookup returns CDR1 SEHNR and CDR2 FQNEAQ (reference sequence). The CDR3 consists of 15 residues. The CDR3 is CSSSLKDSGNSPLHF. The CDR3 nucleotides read TGTTCCAGCAGCCTCAAGGACTCGGGGAATTCACCCCTCCACTTT. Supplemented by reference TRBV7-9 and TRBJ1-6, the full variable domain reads DTGVSQNPRHKITKRGQNVTFRCDPISEHNRLYWYRQTLGQGPEFLTYFQNEAQLEKSRLLSDRFSAERPKGSFSTLEIQRTEQGDSAMYLCSSSLKDSGNSPLHFGNGTRLTVT.

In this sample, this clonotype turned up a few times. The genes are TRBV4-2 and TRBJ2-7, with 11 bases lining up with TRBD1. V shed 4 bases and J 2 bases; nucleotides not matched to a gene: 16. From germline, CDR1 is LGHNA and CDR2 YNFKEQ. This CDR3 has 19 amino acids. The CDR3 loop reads CASSLIQVTRDRGTYEQYF. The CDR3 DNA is TGTGCCAGCAGCCTGATACAAGTGACCCGGGACAGGGGGACCTACGAGCAGTACTTC.